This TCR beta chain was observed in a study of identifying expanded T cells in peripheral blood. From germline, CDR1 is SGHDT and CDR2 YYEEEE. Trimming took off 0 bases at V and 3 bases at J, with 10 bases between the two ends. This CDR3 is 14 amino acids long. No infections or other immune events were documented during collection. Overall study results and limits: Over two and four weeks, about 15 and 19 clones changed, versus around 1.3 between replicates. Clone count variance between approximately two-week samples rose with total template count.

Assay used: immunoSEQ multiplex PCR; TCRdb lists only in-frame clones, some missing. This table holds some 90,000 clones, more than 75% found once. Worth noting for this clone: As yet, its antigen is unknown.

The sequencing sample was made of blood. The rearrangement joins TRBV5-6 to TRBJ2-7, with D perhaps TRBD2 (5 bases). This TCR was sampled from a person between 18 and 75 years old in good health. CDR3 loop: CASSLGIGLYEQYF. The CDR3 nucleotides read TGTGCCAGCAGCTTGGGAATAGGACTCTACGAGCAGTACTTC.